This TCR beta chain was obtained from a study of beta chain features in type 1 diabetes. On the study more broadly: On cell yields, gender and age, patients and healthy donors were similar.

Sorted cells reached over 95% purity in every population. Of the isolated RNA, all was reverse transcribed, and so the sequenced material was expressed TCRB transcripts. About 3.6 million reads was the average for naive, central memory and regulatory T cell samples. Assay used: immunoSEQ multiplex PCR; TCRdb lists only in-frame clones, some missing. Among over 350,000 clones listed, more than 12% were seen once. This CDR3 comprises 15 residues. Germline V gene data show CDR1 as MDHEN and CDR2 as SYDVKM. Trimming took 5 bases from V and 7 from J; bases not matched to a gene: 10. This rearrangement joins TRBV28 to TRBJ2-7, with 11 bases aligning to TRBD1. Input material: naive CD4+ T cells from blood. This sequence originates from a woman under 30 in good health. The CDR3 region has the DNA TGTGCCAGCAGTAGCCAAGGACAGGGGGCGAGGGAGCAGTACTTC. It specifies CASSSQGQGAREQYF.